The clone carrying this TCR beta chain was seen more than once but under ten times. The antigen remains undetermined. This sample's treatment: approximately nine-day PBMC culture with coronavirus spike peptide pools or control peptides (ViraFEST assay). Via ViraFEST, peptide pools expanded antigen-specific T cells before TCR sequencing. The source of the sample is a study of vaccination and CD4 T cells after COVID-19. Background on the study: Two doses of either BNT162b2 or mRNA-1273 vaccine went to participants.

The study sequenced cultured CD4+ T cell DNA using the Oncomine TCR Beta short-read assay. Via MiXCR, TCRdb re-called the PCR reads, giving one row per CDR3 protein. The table has 15,000 to 16,000 distinct CDR3 sequences, around 78% seen once; the top ten hold about a tenth. This CDR3 has 14 amino acids. Trimming cost V 5 bases and J 4 bases, with 12 bases left between them. CDR1 and CDR2 from the germline V gene are MNHEY and SMNVEV (reference sequence). Study-wide points: Spike mono-reactivity applied to 304 of 307 vaccine-specific clones detected in convalescent patients.

This receptor was identified in a human donor who had recovered from COVID-19. The sequenced sample consisted of CD4+ T cells from blood, cultured in vitro. The chain joins TRBV27 to TRBJ1-5; weak D call: TRBD1 (6 bases). As DNA, the CDR3 is TGTGCCAGCAGTCCACAGGGTACGAATCAGCCCCAGCATTTT. Translating gives CASSPQGTNQPQHF.